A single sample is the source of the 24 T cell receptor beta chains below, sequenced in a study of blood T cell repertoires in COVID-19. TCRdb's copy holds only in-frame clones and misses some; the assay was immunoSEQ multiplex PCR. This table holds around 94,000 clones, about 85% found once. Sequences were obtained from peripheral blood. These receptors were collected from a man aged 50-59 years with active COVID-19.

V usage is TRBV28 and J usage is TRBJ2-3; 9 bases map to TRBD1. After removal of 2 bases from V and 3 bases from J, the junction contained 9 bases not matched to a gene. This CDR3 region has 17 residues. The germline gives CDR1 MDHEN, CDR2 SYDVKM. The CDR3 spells CASSLGGQGGKTDTQYF. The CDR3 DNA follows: TGTGCCAGCAGTTTAGGGGGACAGGGTGGTAAGACAGATACGCAGTATTTT. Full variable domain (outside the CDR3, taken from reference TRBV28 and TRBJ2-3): DVKVTQSSRYLVKRTGEKVFLECVQDMDHENMFWYRQDPGLGLRLIYFSYDVKMKEKGDIPEGYSVSREKKERFSLILESASTNQTSMYLCASSLGGQGGKTDTQYFGPGTRLTVL.

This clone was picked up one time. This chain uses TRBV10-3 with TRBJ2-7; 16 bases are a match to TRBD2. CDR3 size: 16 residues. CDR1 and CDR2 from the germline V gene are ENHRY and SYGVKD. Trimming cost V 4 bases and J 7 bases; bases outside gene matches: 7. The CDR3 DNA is TGTGCCATCAGTGCCCCGGGACTAGCGGGGGGGTTTGAGCAGTACTTC. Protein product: CAISAPGLAGGFEQYF.

The CDR3 loop reads CASSLRLAGGPGTDTQYF. The CDR3, as DNA: TGTGCCAGCAGTCTCAGACTAGCGGGGGGGCCGGGCACAGATACGCAGTATTTT. The V and J genes are TRBV27 and TRBJ2-3, with 14 bases fitting TRBD2. Germline V lookup: CDR1 MNHEY, CDR2 SMNVEV (reference sequence). Trimming removed 5 bases from V and 1 base from J; junction bases left unmatched: 8. CDR3 length: 18 residues.

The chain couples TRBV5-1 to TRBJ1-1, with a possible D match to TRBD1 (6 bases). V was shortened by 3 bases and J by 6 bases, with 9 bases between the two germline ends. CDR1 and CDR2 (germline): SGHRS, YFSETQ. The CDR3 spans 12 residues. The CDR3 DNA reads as TGCGCCAGCAGCTACGGACAGTCTGAAGCTTTCTTT. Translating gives CASSYGQSEAFF.

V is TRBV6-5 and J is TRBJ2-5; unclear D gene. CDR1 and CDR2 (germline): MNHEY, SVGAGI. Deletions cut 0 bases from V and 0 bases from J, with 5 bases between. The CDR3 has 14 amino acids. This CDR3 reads CASSYSGNQETQYF. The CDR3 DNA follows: TGTGCCAGCAGTTACTCGGGCAACCAAGAGACCCAGTACTTC.

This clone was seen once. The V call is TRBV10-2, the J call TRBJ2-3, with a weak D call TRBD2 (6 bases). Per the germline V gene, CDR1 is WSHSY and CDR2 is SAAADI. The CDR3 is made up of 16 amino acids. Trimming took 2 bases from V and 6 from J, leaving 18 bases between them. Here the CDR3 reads CASSELRLVVTDTQYF. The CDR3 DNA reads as TGCGCCAGCAGTGAGCTAAGACTAGTCGTGACCGATACGCAGTATTTT.

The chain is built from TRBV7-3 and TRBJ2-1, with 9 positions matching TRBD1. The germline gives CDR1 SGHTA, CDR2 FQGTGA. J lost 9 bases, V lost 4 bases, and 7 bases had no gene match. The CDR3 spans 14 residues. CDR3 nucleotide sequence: TGTGCCAGCAGCTCAGGGACAGGGTTGGGTGAGCAGTTCTTC. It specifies CASSSGTGLGEQFF.

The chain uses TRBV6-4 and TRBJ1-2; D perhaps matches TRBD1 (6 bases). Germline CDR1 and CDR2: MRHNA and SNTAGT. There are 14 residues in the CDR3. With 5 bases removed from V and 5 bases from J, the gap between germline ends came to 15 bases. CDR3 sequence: CASSSRGGIYGYTF. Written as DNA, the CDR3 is TGTGCCAGCAGTAGTAGGGGGGGAATATATGGCTACACCTTC.

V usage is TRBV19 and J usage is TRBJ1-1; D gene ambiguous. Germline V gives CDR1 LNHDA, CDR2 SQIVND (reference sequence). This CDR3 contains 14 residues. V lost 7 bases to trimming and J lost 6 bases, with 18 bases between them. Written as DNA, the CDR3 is TGTGCCAGTAAAGGAGGGTACCTGCCGCCTGAAGCTTTCTTT. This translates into CASKGGYLPPEAFF.

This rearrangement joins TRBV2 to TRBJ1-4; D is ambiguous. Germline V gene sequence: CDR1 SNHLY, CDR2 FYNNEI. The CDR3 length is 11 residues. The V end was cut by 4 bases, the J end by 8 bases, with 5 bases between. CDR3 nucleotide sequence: TGTGCCAGCAGTGCCAGGGAAAAACTGTTTTTT. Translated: CASSAREKLFF.

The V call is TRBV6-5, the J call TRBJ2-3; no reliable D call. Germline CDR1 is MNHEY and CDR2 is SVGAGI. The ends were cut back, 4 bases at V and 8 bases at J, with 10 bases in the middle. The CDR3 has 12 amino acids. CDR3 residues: CASSFGSGTQYF. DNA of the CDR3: TGTGCCAGCAGTTTCGGGTCGGGTACGCAGTATTTT.

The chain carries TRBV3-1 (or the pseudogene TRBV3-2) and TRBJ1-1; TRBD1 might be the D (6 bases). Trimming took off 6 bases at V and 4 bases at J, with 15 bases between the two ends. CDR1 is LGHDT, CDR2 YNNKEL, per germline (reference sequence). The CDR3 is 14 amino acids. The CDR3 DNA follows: TGTGCCAGCAGGACAGGCCTCTCAAGCACTGAAGCTTTCTTT. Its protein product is CASRTGLSSTEAFF.

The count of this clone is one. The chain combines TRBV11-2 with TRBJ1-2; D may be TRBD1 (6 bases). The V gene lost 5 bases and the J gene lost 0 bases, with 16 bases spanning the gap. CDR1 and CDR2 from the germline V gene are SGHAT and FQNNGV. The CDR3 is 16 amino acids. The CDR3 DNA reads TGTGCCAGCAGCCCACTCAGGGGCCGCACTAACTATGGCTACACCTTC. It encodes CASSPLRGRTNYGYTF.

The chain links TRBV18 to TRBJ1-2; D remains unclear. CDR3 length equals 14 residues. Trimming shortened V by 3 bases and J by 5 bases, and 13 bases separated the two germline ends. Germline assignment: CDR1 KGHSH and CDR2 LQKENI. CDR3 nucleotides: TGTGCCAGCTCACCTGCTGGAGAGGGATATGGCTACACCTTC. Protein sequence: CASSPAGEGYGYTF.

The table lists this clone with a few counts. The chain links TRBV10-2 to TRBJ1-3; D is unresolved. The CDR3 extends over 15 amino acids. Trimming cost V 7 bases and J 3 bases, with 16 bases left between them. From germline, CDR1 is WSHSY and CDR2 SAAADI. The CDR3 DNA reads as TGCGCCAGCATCTCGGCAGAGGAGGTTGGAAACACCATATATTTT. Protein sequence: CASISAEEVGNTIYF.

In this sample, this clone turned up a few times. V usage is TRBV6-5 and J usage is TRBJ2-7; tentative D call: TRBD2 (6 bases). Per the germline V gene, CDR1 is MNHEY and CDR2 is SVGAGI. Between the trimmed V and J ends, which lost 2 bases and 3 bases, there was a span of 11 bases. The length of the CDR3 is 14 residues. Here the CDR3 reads CASSYQGSGYEQYF. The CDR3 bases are TGTGCCAGCAGTTACCAGGGTAGCGGCTACGAGCAGTACTTC.

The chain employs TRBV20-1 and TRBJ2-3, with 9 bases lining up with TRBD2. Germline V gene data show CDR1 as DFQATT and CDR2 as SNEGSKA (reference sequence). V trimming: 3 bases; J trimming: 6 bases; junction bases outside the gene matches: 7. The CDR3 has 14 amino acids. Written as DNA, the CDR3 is TGCAGTGCTAGTCTTGCGGGGGGGAGGGATACGCAGTATTTT. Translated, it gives CSASLAGGRDTQYF.

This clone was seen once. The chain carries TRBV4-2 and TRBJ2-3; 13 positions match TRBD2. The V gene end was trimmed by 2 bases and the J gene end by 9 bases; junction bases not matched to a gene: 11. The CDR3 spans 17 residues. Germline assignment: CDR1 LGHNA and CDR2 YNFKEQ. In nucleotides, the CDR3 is TGTGCCAGCAGCCAACACTCGAGGACTAGCGGGGGTGGGACGCAGTATTTT. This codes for CASSQHSRTSGGGTQYF.

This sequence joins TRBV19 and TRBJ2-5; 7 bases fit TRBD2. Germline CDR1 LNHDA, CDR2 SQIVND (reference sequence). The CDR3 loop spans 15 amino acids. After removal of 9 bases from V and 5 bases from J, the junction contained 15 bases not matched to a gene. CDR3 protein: CARPKCGGTGETQYF. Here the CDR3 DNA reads TGTGCCAGGCCTAAATGCGGGGGAACCGGGGAGACCCAGTACTTC.

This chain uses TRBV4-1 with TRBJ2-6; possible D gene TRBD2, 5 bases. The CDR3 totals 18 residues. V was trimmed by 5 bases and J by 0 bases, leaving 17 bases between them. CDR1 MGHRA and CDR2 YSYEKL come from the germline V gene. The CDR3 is CASSFDAPGDSGANVLTF. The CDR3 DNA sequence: TGCGCCAGCAGCTTTGACGCGCCCGGGGACTCTGGGGCCAACGTCCTGACTTTC.

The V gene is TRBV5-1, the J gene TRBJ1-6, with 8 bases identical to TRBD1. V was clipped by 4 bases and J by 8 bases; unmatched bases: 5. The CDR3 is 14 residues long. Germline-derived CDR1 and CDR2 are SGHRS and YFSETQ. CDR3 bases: TGCGCCAGCAGCGCGGACAGGGTGGATTCACCCCTCCACTTT. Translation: CASSADRVDSPLHF. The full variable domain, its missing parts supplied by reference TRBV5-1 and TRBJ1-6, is KAGVTQTPRYLIKTRGQQVTLSCSPISGHRSVSWYQQTPGQGLQFLFEYFSETQRNKGNFPGRFSGRQFSNSRSEMNVSTLELGDSALYLCASSADRVDSPLHFGNGTRLTVT.

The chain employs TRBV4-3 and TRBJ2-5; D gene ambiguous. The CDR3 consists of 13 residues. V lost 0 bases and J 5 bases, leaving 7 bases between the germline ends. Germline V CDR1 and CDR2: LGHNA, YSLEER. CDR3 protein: CASSQDMRETQYF. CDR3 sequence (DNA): TGCGCCAGCAGCCAAGATATGAGGGAGACCCAGTACTTC.

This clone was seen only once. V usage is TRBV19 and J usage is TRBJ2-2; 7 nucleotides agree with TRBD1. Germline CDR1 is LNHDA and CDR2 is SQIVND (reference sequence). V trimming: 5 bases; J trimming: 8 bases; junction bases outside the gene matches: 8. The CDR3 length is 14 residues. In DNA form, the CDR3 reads TGTGCCAGTAGTCGACAGGGCACGGGGGGGGAGCTGTTTTTT. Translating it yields CASSRQGTGGELFF.

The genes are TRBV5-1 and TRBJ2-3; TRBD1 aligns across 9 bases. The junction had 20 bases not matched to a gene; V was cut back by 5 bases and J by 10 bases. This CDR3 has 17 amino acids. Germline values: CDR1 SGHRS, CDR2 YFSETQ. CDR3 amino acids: CASSAGTGTGRVSAQYF. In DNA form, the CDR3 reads TGCGCCAGCAGTGCAGGGACCGGGACAGGGAGGGTCTCGGCGCAGTATTTT.